These 18 T cell receptor beta chains were sequenced from one sample in a study of blood T cell repertoires in COVID-19 (dated by TCRdb to between 2020 and 2021). Receptor amplification or capture employed the immunoSEQ multiplex PCR assay. TCRdb re-hosts the immuneACCESS table, in-frame sequences only. Its copies lack some clones; in the studies checked, an unresolved V gene accounts for under half of them, and the cause for the rest is not known. This sample is represented by 210,000 or so clones; roughly 87% of them were singletons. Together, the top ten hold over 1.5% of the sample. Material for sequencing was peripheral blood. The receptor set was obtained from a man in his forties with active or convalescent COVID-19.

The V and J genes are TRBV27 and TRBJ2-5; 7 nucleotides line up with TRBD2. Germline assignment: CDR1 MNHEY and CDR2 SMNVEV (reference sequence). This CDR3 has 14 amino acids. The junction had 3 bases not matched to a gene; V was cut back by 3 bases and J by 2 bases. CDR3 nucleotide sequence: TGTGCCAGCAGTTTGCTAGCGGAACAAGAGACCCAGTACTTC. This codes for CASSLLAEQETQYF.

This clone was seen a single time. The rearrangement links TRBV28 to TRBJ1-1; D is uncertain. Germline V gene lookup returns CDR1 MDHEN and CDR2 SYDVKM. Deletions cut 2 bases from V and 3 bases from J, with 10 bases between. This CDR3 spans 14 amino acids. CDR3 DNA sequence: TGTGCCAGCAGTTTAGTGCCCGAGGACACTGAAGCTTTCTTT. It specifies CASSLVPEDTEAFF.

The chain couples TRBV27 to TRBJ2-7, with D possibly matching TRBD1 (6 bases). The germline CDR1 and CDR2 sequences are MNHEY and SMNVEV (reference sequence). Trimming took 6 bases from V and 4 from J, leaving 16 bases between them. The CDR3 sequence is 14 residues long. CDR3 nucleotide sequence: TGTGCCAGCAGGGCGAGGGGGTTTCGGTACGAGCAGTACTTC. Translated, it gives CASRARGFRYEQYF.

J is TRBJ1-1 and V is TRBV7-9; perhaps TRBD1 as D (5 bases). The CDR3 runs to 14 residues. The germline V gene has CDR1 SEHNR and CDR2 FQNEAQ (reference sequence). Trimming removed 5 bases from V and 3 bases from J, with 13 bases in between. DNA of the CDR3: TGTGCCAGCAGCGCCGGCGGGGGATACACTGAAGCTTTCTTT. Protein product: CASSAGGGYTEAFF.

This chain links TRBV18 with TRBJ1-3; D is possibly TRBD1 (6 bases). The CDR3 contains 14 residues. The germline gives CDR1 KGHSH, CDR2 LQKENI. Trimming stripped 3 bases from V and 7 bases from J, with 13 bases between. This CDR3 reads CASSPGGARNTIYF. DNA for the CDR3: TGTGCCAGCTCACCGGGGGGGGCGCGGAACACCATATATTTT.

The chain's CDR3 is CASSFPRAGENTGELFF. CDR3 coding DNA: TGCGCCAGCAGCTTTCCCCGAGCGGGTGAGAACACCGGGGAGCTGTTTTTT. The chain joins TRBV5-1 to TRBJ2-2, with D maybe TRBD2 (6 bases). Germline CDR1 and CDR2: SGHRS and YFSETQ. The CDR3 is made up of 17 amino acids. V was pared by 2 bases and J by 1 base, with 15 bases between.

V usage is TRBV9 and J usage is TRBJ1-1, with D unresolved. This CDR3 has 16 residues. With 0 bases removed from V and 6 bases from J, the gap between germline ends came to 18 bases. Per the germline V gene, CDR1 is SGDLS and CDR2 is YYNGEE. CDR3 sequence: CASSVGREVGFPEAFF. The CDR3 DNA sequence: TGTGCCAGCAGCGTAGGGCGGGAGGTTGGGTTCCCTGAAGCTTTCTTT.

The rearrangement uses TRBV10-3 and TRBJ1-1; the match to TRBD1 covers 7 bases. With 4 bases clipped from V and 1 base from J, the junction kept 18 bases outside the gene matches. Germline assignment: CDR1 ENHRY and CDR2 SYGVKD. There are 19 residues in the CDR3. The CDR3 here is CAISVGPWGQSSRNTEAFF. The CDR3 coding sequence is TGTGCCATCAGTGTGGGGCCCTGGGGACAGTCGAGTAGGAACACTGAAGCTTTCTTT.

The sample holds one count of this clone. The rearrangement links TRBV7-9 to TRBJ1-1; TRBD1 agrees at 8 bases. Trimming at V came to 5 bases and at J to 6 bases, leaving 5 bases not matched to a gene. Per the germline V gene, CDR1 is SEHNR and CDR2 is FQNEAQ (reference sequence). The CDR3 has 13 residues. CDR3 residues: CASSPRTGSEAFF. CDR3 in DNA: TGTGCCAGCAGCCCGCGGACAGGGTCTGAAGCTTTCTTT. The full variable domain, completed using reference TRBV7-9 and TRBJ1-1, is DTGVSQNPRHKITKRGQNVTFRCDPISEHNRLYWYRQTLGQGPEFLTYFQNEAQLEKSRLLSDRFSAERPKGSFSTLEIQRTEQGDSAMYLCASSPRTGSEAFFGQGTRLTVV.

The V gene is TRBV9, the J gene TRBJ2-2, with D possibly matching TRBD1 (6 bases). Germline V gene data show CDR1 as SGDLS and CDR2 as YYNGEE. V lost 0 bases and J 5 bases, leaving 11 bases between the germline ends. The CDR3 is made up of 15 amino acids. The CDR3: CASSVGGGFTGELFF. CDR3 nucleotide sequence: TGTGCCAGCAGCGTAGGAGGGGGATTTACCGGGGAGCTGTTTTTT. The entire variable domain, with the rest obtained from reference TRBV9 and TRBJ2-2, is as follows: DSGVTQTPKHLITATGQRVTLRCSPRSGDLSVYWYQQSLDQGLQFLIQYYNGEERAKGNILERFSAQQFPDLHSELNLSSLELGDSALYFCASSVGGGFTGELFFGEGSRLTVL.

The chain recombines TRBV12-3 or TRBV12-4 with TRBJ1-1; D remains ambiguous. V lost 4 bases to trimming and J lost 4 bases, with 7 bases between them. The CDR3 has 12 amino acids. The CDR3 is CASSSVSTEAFF. DNA for the CDR3: TGTGCCAGCAGTTCCGTATCCACTGAAGCTTTCTTT.

The chain has TRBV7-2 and TRBJ1-6, with 7 bases identical to TRBD1. The V gene's germline CDR1 is SGHTA and CDR2 FQGNSA. J lost 7 bases, V lost 1 base, and 4 bases had no gene match. The CDR3 has 15 residues. CDR3 sequence reads: CASSLVGTVNSPLHF. CDR3 coding DNA: TGTGCCAGCAGCTTAGTAGGGACAGTCAATTCACCCCTCCACTTT.

This rearrangement joins TRBV7-9 to TRBJ1-5, with D tentatively TRBD1 (6 bases). V shed 4 bases and J shed 4 bases, with 11 bases lying between them. CDR1 is SEHNR and CDR2 is FQNEAQ in the germline V gene (reference sequence). The CDR3 extends over 14 amino acids. CDR3 coding DNA: TGTGCCAGCAGCTCCGGACAGACAAATCAGCCCCAGCATTTT. Amino acids: CASSSGQTNQPQHF. Looking up the rest from reference TRBV7-9 and TRBJ1-5 gives the full variable domain: DTGVSQNPRHKITKRGQNVTFRCDPISEHNRLYWYRQTLGQGPEFLTYFQNEAQLEKSRLLSDRFSAERPKGSFSTLEIQRTEQGDSAMYLCASSSGQTNQPQHFGDGTRLSIL.

This sequence joins TRBV2 and TRBJ1-4; tentatively, D is TRBD1 (5 bases). V lost 2 bases to trimming and J lost 11 bases, with 12 bases between them. The CDR3 is 13 residues long. Germline V lookup: CDR1 SNHLY, CDR2 FYNNEI. CDR3 coding DNA: TGTGCCAGCAGTGAATACCCCCGGGGGAAACTGTTTTTT. Protein product: CASSEYPRGKLFF. The full variable domain, its missing parts supplied by reference TRBV2 and TRBJ1-4, is EPEVTQTPSHQVTQMGQEVILRCVPISNHLYFYWYRQILGQKVEFLVSFYNNEISEKSEIFDDQFSVERPDGSNFTLKIRSTKLEDSAMYFCASSEYPRGKLFFGSGTQLSVL.

This chain connects TRBV24-1 to TRBJ1-5; TRBD1 agrees at 9 bases. The CDR3 contains 12 residues. The V segment lost 11 bases and the J segment 4 bases; nucleotides outside the gene matches: 2. Germline V gene sequence: CDR1 KGHDR, CDR2 SFDVKD. Here the CDR3 DNA reads TGTGCCATCGGACAGGGGAATCAGCCCCAGCATTTT. It translates to CAIGQGNQPQHF.

The chain uses TRBV18 and TRBJ1-6; perhaps TRBD1 as D (5 bases). The V end was cut by 2 bases, the J end by 7 bases, with 6 bases between. Germline CDR1 and CDR2: KGHSH and LQKENI. This CDR3 spans 13 amino acids. CDR3 sequence: CASSPGGNSPLHF. CDR3 DNA: TGTGCCAGCTCACCAGGGGGGAATTCACCCCTCCACTTT.

This chain links TRBV25-1 with TRBJ2-1; 8 nucleotides line up with TRBD2. The CDR3 is 13 amino acids. The V segment lost 3 bases and the J segment 6 bases; nucleotides outside the gene matches: 1. Germline V gene sequence: CDR1 MGHDK, CDR2 SYGVNS. This CDR3 reads CASSDLAGNEQFF. DNA of the CDR3: TGTGCCAGCAGTGATCTAGCGGGCAATGAGCAGTTCTTC.

In DNA, the CDR3 is TGTGCCAGCAGTTTTCGGGACAGGGGGGATACGCAGTATTTT. Translating gives CASSFRDRGDTQYF. V and J are TRBV28 and TRBJ2-3; 11 bases agree with TRBD1. The germline gives CDR1 MDHEN, CDR2 SYDVKM. The length of the CDR3 is 14 residues. Trimming cost V 3 bases and J 6 bases; bases outside gene matches: 2.